This paragraph reports one T cell receptor beta chain. What it binds is unknown. The source of the sample is a study of graft-versus-host responses after intestinal transplantation. Study information: The whole recipient group had anti-thymocyte globulin induction followed by tacrolimus and steroids for approximately three years.

Study results and limitations: Researchers found peak circulating GvH clone levels linked to early post-transplant HvG declines.

Here immunoSEQ multiplex PCR was the method, and the copy in TCRdb shows in-frame clones only, minus some. This sample yields 40,000 to 55,000 clones, of which around 85% are seen a single time; 0.45% to 0.55% belongs to the top ten. Unmatched junction bases numbered 7, after V lost 3 bases and J lost 2 bases. The CDR3 extends over 15 amino acids. Germline lookup yields CDR1 SGHRS and CDR2 YFSETQ. The sequences come from unstimulated CD4+ T cells sorted from spleen or lymph node cells, collected before transplant. The chain carries TRBV5-1 and TRBJ2-7; 8 bases are a match to TRBD1. The receptor was derived from a human donor who was the organ donor for an intestinal transplant. The CDR3: CASSWAGTGAYEQYF. As DNA, the CDR3 is TGCGCCAGCAGCTGGGCAGGGACAGGTGCCTACGAGCAGTACTTC.